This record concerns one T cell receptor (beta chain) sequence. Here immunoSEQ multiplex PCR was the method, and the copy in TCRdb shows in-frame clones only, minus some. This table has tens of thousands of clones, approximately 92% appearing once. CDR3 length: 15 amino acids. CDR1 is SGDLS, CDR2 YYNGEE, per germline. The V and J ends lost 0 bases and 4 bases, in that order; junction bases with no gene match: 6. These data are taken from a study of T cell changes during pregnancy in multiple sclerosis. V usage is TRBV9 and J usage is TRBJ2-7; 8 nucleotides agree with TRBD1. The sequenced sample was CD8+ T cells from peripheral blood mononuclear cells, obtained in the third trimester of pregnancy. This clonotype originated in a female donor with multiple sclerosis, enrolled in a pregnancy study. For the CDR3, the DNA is TGTGCCAGCAGCGTAGACGGGACAGGAATTTACGAGCAGTACTTC. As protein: CASSVDGTGIYEQYF.